This T cell receptor (beta chain) was recorded in a study of T cell responses to AZD1222 COVID-19 vaccine. Study observations and caveats: Spike was spanned by vaccine-associated CD4 TCRs, with dominance at 160-218 and 743-854. The study reported that nearly half of spike-specific TCRs target unmutated variant regions.

Concerning this clone: The antigen is unknown.

The method was immunoSEQ multiplex PCR; TCRdb's version includes in-frame clones alone and lacks a portion of them. Of 150,000 or so clones listed, roughly nine tenths are singletons. The CDR3 covers 15 residues. CDR1 MDHEN and CDR2 SYDVKM come from the germline V gene. The junction had 12 bases not matched to a gene; V was cut back by 8 bases and J by 6 bases. This TCR was sampled from an adult who received the AZD1222 COVID-19 vaccine. The chain employs TRBV28 and TRBJ1-5; 8 nucleotides match TRBD1. Source: peripheral blood, taken 28 days after the second AZD1222 dose. CDR3 region: CASPPGRGLGQPQHF. For the CDR3, the DNA is TGTGCCAGCCCACCCGGCAGGGGGCTCGGTCAGCCCCAGCATTTT.